Each of the 30 T cell receptor beta chains below was sequenced from the same sample in a study of T-cell reconstitution after alpha-beta-depleted transplantation in children. Unique molecular identifiers were used to barcode this TCRbeta library. TCRdb independently ran MiXCR on the PCR reads; one entry per CDR3 protein. Altogether 200,000 to 300,000 distinct CDR3 sequences are present, around 13% being singletons, with the ten largest covering about 2.6%. Sequencing used PBMCs from the stem cell graft donor, obtained from the stem cell graft. The receptors here all came from a human donor who donated a stem cell graft to a child with acute lymphoblastic leukemia.

There are many counts of this clonotype. The V gene is TRBV5-6, the J gene TRBJ2-5; 9 positions agree with TRBD1. V was clipped by 4 bases and J by 5 bases; unmatched bases: 6. This CDR3 has 14 residues. Germline CDR1 and CDR2: SGHDT and YYEEEE. CDR3 nucleotide sequence: TGTGCCAGCAGCGTCGACAGGGGGACTGAGACCCAGTACTTC. As protein: CASSVDRGTETQYF.

This clonotype was seen ten or more times. The V call is TRBV20-1, the J call TRBJ2-6, with 7 bases that match TRBD1. The CDR3 consists of 14 residues. Germline V gene lookup returns CDR1 DFQATT and CDR2 SNEGSKA (reference sequence). V was clipped by 4 bases and J by 2 bases; unmatched bases: 2. CDR3 amino acids: CSANRGTGANVLTF. The CDR3 bases are TGCAGTGCTAACAGGGGTACTGGGGCCAACGTCCTGACTTTC.

This clonotype was recorded at least ten times. J is TRBJ2-7 and V is TRBV6-1; perhaps TRBD1 as D (5 bases). This CDR3 comprises 15 residues. In germline, CDR1 is MNHNS, CDR2 SASEGT. V lost 0 bases to trimming and J lost 4 bases, with 13 bases between them. This CDR3 is CASSEAQSRVYEQYF. Here the CDR3 DNA reads TGTGCCAGCAGTGAAGCGCAATCCAGGGTGTACGAGCAGTACTTC.

The sample holds many counts of this clonotype. This chain connects TRBV27 to TRBJ1-4; the D gene is possibly TRBD1 (5 bases). The germline V gene has CDR1 MNHEY and CDR2 SMNVEV (reference sequence). Trimming stripped 5 bases from V and 6 bases from J, with 13 bases between. The CDR3 spans 14 residues. CDR3 in DNA: TGTGCCAGCAGTGTCCTGTTGGGGGATGAAAAACTGTTTTTT. It codes for CASSVLLGDEKLFF. The full variable domain, rest sourced from reference TRBV27 and TRBJ1-4, is EAQVTQNPRYLITVTGKKLTVTCSQNMNHEYMSWYRQDPGLGLRQIYYSMNVEVTDKGDVPEGYKVSRKEKRNFPLILESPSPNQTSLYFCASSVLLGDEKLFFGSGTQLSVL.

The chain uses TRBV4-1 and TRBJ1-5; D perhaps matches TRBD1 (6 bases). Between the trimmed V and J ends, which lost 2 bases and 1 base, there was a span of 15 bases. Per the germline V gene, CDR1 is MGHRA and CDR2 is YSYEKL. The CDR3 runs 17 residues. The CDR3 loop reads CASSQPSGHGSNQPQHF. The CDR3 bases are TGCGCCAGCAGCCAACCCTCGGGACACGGGAGCAATCAGCCCCAGCATTTT.

The count of this clonotype is one. A much larger clonotype is one base distant, so this may be a read error. The chain is built from TRBV5-1 and TRBJ2-5; maybe TRBD1 (5 bases). Germline CDR1 and CDR2: SGHRS and YFSETQ. The CDR3 contains 13 residues. The CDR3: CASSSQGQETKYF. CDR3 sequence (DNA): TGCGCCAGCAGCTCCCAGGGCCAAGAGACCAAGTACTTC.

This clonotype has a count of ten or more. The rearrangement joins TRBV7-2 to TRBJ2-6; D ambiguous. The V and J ends lost 5 bases and 0 bases respectively, with 8 bases between them. CDR1 and CDR2 (germline): SGHTA, FQGNSA. The CDR3 length is 15 residues. In nucleotides, the CDR3 is TGTGCCAGCAGCCCCTTAGGCTCTGGGGCCAACGTCCTGACTTTC. Amino acid sequence: CASSPLGSGANVLTF.

As regards this clonotype: A much larger clonotype is one base distant, so this may be a read error. The CDR3 bases are TGCAGCGCTGACAGGGGAGATAGCAGTCAGTACTTC. It is translated as CSADRGDSSQYF. The chain has TRBV20-1 and TRBJ2-4, with 8 bases lining up with TRBD1. The CDR3 runs to 12 residues. Germline V gene data show CDR1 as DFQATT and CDR2 as SNEGSKA (reference sequence).

This clonotype was picked up many times. This chain links TRBV20-1 with TRBJ1-5; D call uncertain. This CDR3 is 13 amino acids long. The V end was cut by 0 bases, the J end by 4 bases, with 7 bases between. Germline V gene lookup returns CDR1 DFQATT and CDR2 SNEGSKA (reference sequence). The CDR3 sequence: CSARDLENQPQHF. The CDR3 region has the DNA TGCAGTGCTAGAGATTTGGAAAATCAGCCCCAGCATTTT.

The V gene is TRBV4-2, the J gene TRBJ2-7; 9 positions match TRBD1. The CDR3 covers 15 residues. With 1 base clipped from V and 5 bases from J, the junction kept 6 bases outside the gene matches. CDR1 and CDR2 from the germline V gene are LGHNA and YNFKEQ. CDR3 region: CASSQVRGQGDEQYF. CDR3 in DNA: TGTGCCAGCAGCCAAGTTCGGGGACAGGGAGACGAGCAGTACTTC.

On this clonotype itself: The junction does not match germline at one end; this may be a read error. The chain carries TRBV5-1 and TRBJ2-7, with 8 bases identical to TRBD2. The CDR3 is 16 amino acids. Germline CDR1 reads SGHRS; CDR2 reads YFSETQ. The CDR3 spells CASSVRSGGLPYEQNF. In DNA form, the CDR3 reads TGCGCCAGCAGCGTCAGAAGCGGGGGTCTTCCCTACGAGCAGAACTTC.

In this sample, this clonotype turned up many times. This chain joins TRBV5-1 and TRBJ1-5; D is possibly TRBD1 (6 bases). CDR1 SGHRS and CDR2 YFSETQ come from the germline V gene. V gave up 4 bases and J gave up 4 bases, with 12 bases separating them. There are 14 residues in the CDR3. The CDR3 region is CASSPDRSNQPQHF. CDR3 nucleotides: TGCGCCAGCAGCCCAGACAGGTCTAATCAGCCCCAGCATTTT.

This clonotype was observed at least ten times. This chain connects TRBV4-3 to TRBJ2-5; possibly TRBD1 for D (6 bases). Germline V gives CDR1 LGHNA, CDR2 YSLEER. Trimming removed 1 base at V and 2 bases at J, with 11 bases between. The CDR3 has 15 residues. In DNA form, the CDR3 reads TGCGCCAGCAGCCAAGGACGGCAGGGGCAAGAGACCCAGTACTTC. Amino acids: CASSQGRQGQETQYF.

Concerning this clonotype: Just one base apart from a much larger clone, this may be a read error. The chain recombines TRBV2 with TRBJ1-5; no definite D call. The CDR3 covers 14 residues. V lost 4 bases to trimming and J lost 3 bases, with 10 bases between them. Germline loops: CDR1 SNHLY, CDR2 FYNNEI. For the CDR3, the DNA is TGTGCCAGCAGTGTCCAGGCTTCCAATCAGCCCCAGCATTTT. Translated: CASSVQASNQPQHF.

This clonotype was picked up many times. This chain uses TRBV5-1 with TRBJ2-1; 12 bases map to TRBD2. Germline lookup yields CDR1 SGHRS and CDR2 YFSETQ. There are 15 residues in the CDR3. With 2 bases clipped from V and 5 bases from J, the junction kept 2 bases outside the gene matches. CDR3 in DNA: TGCGCCAGCAGCTTCCTAGCGGGAGGGAACAATGAGCAGTTCTTC. This encodes CASSFLAGGNNEQFF.

The sample holds a few counts of this clonotype. V gene TRBV20-1 combines with J gene TRBJ1-5; TRBD1 might be the D (5 bases). This CDR3 is built from 16 residues. The V end lost 0 bases, the J end lost 0 bases, and 12 bases lay between the germline ends. Germline V gene sequence: CDR1 DFQATT, CDR2 SNEGSKA (reference sequence). The CDR3 spells CSARDRQRNSNQPQHF. In DNA form, the CDR3 reads TGCAGTGCTAGAGACAGACAGAGGAATAGCAATCAGCCCCAGCATTTT.

At least ten counts were recorded for this clonotype. CDR3 coding DNA: TGCAGTGCTAGAGATGGAACTGGCACCTACGAGCAGTACTTC. Protein sequence: CSARDGTGTYEQYF. The chain recombines TRBV20-1 with TRBJ2-7; D unresolved. Trimming left V 0 bases short and J 2 bases short, with 11 bases between. The CDR3 runs 14 residues. Germline CDR1 reads DFQATT; CDR2 reads SNEGSKA (reference sequence).

Regarding this clonotype: A much larger clone sits a single nucleotide away, making a read error possible. The chain is built from TRBV10-3 and TRBJ1-2; TRBD1 is a possible D gene (5 bases). This CDR3 is built from 15 residues. CDR1 is ENHRY and CDR2 is SYGVKD in the germline V gene. The CDR3 loop reads CAISERGDSNCGYTF. Written as DNA, the CDR3 is TGTGCCATCAGTGAGCGGGGGGACTCCAACTGTGGCTACACCTTC.

At least ten counts were recorded for this clonotype. The chain has TRBV12-3 or TRBV12-4 and TRBJ1-5; D gene ambiguous. CDR3 length: 14 residues. V was trimmed by 7 bases and J by 3 bases, leaving 13 bases between them. The CDR3 reads CASTPGRNNQPQHF. The CDR3 DNA reads as TGTGCCAGCACCCCCGGGAGGAACAATCAGCCCCAGCATTTT.

V and J are TRBV7-2 and TRBJ1-6; D not resolved. The V gene lost 5 bases and the J gene lost 7 bases, with 9 bases spanning the gap. The CDR3 is made up of 13 amino acids. The germline V gene has CDR1 SGHTA and CDR2 FQGNSA. CDR3 coding DNA: TGTGCCAGCAGCACCCCTCAAAATTCACCCCTCCACTTT. Translating gives CASSTPQNSPLHF.

Ten or more counts support this clonotype. The chain uses TRBV28 and TRBJ2-7; D gene unclear. This CDR3 comprises 10 residues. Germline CDR1 and CDR2: MDHEN and SYDVKM. Trimming removed 6 bases at V and 7 bases at J, with 7 bases between. In DNA, the CDR3 is TGTGCCAGCAGCATTGAGGAGCAGTACTTC. Protein sequence: CASSIEEQYF.

This clonotype was detected ten times or more. CDR3 nucleotide sequence: TGTGCCAGCAGTTCCGACAGCTCTGGGGCCAACGTCCTGACTTTC. It codes for CASSSDSSGANVLTF. V gene TRBV6-2 or TRBV6-3 combines with J gene TRBJ2-6; maybe TRBD1 (5 bases). V lost 4 bases and J lost 0, with 7 bases in between. Germline V gene data show CDR1 as MNHEY and CDR2 as SVGEGT. This CDR3 is built from 15 residues.

This clonotype came up many times. V usage is TRBV12-3 or TRBV12-4 and J usage is TRBJ2-3; D uncertain. The CDR3 sequence is 15 residues long. V gave up 5 bases and J gave up 0 bases, with 12 bases separating them. CDR3 sequence: CASSPEAQSTDTQYF. The CDR3 DNA follows: TGTGCCAGCAGTCCCGAAGCGCAAAGCACAGATACGCAGTATTTT.

The table lists this clonotype with many counts. V is TRBV2 and J is TRBJ2-5; TRBD1 aligns across 8 bases. CDR1 SNHLY and CDR2 FYNNEI come from the germline V gene. After removal of 3 bases from V and 3 bases from J, the junction contained 12 bases not matched to a gene. The CDR3 runs 17 residues. This CDR3 is CASSELPGDRIKETQYF. The CDR3, as DNA: TGTGCCAGCAGTGAGCTCCCCGGGGACAGGATCAAAGAGACCCAGTACTTC.

The chain's CDR3 is CASSFGENTGELFF. The CDR3 DNA reads as TGTGCCAGCAGCTTCGGAGAGAACACCGGGGAGCTGTTTTTT. The chain recombines TRBV4-2 with TRBJ2-2; D ambiguous. The CDR3 has 14 residues. V gave up 5 bases and J gave up 1 base, with 8 bases separating them. Germline V gene data show CDR1 as LGHNA and CDR2 as YNFKEQ.

This clonotype occurred a few times. The chain couples TRBV20-1 to TRBJ2-1; possible D gene TRBD2, 6 bases. CDR1 and CDR2 (germline): DFQATT, SNEGSKA (reference sequence). V was trimmed by 0 bases and J by 5 bases, leaving 20 bases between them. This CDR3 has 17 amino acids. In DNA form, the CDR3 reads TGCAGTGCTAGAGATCTAGTCGGGACTCCGCCAAACAATGAGCAGTTCTTC. Amino acids: CSARDLVGTPPNNEQFF.

This clonotype was found many times. J is TRBJ2-4 and V is TRBV20-1, with D perhaps TRBD2 (6 bases). Germline loops: CDR1 DFQATT, CDR2 SNEGSKA (reference sequence). CDR3 length equals 14 residues. V was pared by 5 bases and J by 0 bases, with 11 bases between. The chain's CDR3 is CSAGDGRAKNIQYF. CDR3 nucleotide sequence: TGCAGTGCTGGGGACGGGAGAGCCAAAAACATTCAGTACTTC.

At least ten counts were recorded for this clonotype. The rearrangement uses TRBV3-1 and TRBJ1-2; 8 bases line up with TRBD1. Trimming cost V 4 bases and J 5 bases; bases outside gene matches: 9. Germline assignment: CDR1 LGHDT and CDR2 YNNKEL (reference sequence). This CDR3 comprises 15 residues. The CDR3 bases are TGTGCCAGCAGCCGAGTAGGGACAGGAGTATATGGCTACACCTTC. Encoded protein: CASSRVGTGVYGYTF.

This clonotype was observed at least ten times. V gene TRBV28 combines with J gene TRBJ2-7; TRBD1 or TRBD2 may be the D gene (5 bases each). The CDR3 has 14 residues. Germline CDR1 reads MDHEN; CDR2 reads SYDVKM. V dropped 7 bases and J dropped 0 bases, with 13 bases sitting between them. The CDR3 is CASILGGPSYEQYF. The CDR3 region has the DNA TGTGCCAGCATCCTTGGGGGTCCCTCCTACGAGCAGTACTTC.

This clonotype showed up many times. The genes are TRBV15 and TRBJ2-3; D remains unclear. Germline V gene data show CDR1 as LNHNV and CDR2 as YYDKDF (reference sequence). This CDR3 is built from 18 residues. The germline V and J ends were trimmed by 1 base and 2 bases, with 19 bases remaining between them. CDR3 sequence (DNA): TGTGCCACCAGCAGAGGAGCAGAGAGCGACCACCACACAGATACGCAGTATTTT. This gives the protein CATSRGAESDHHTDTQYF.